This T cell receptor beta chain was captured in a study of yellow fever vaccine responses in identical twins. Germline V lookup: CDR1 LNHDA, CDR2 SQIVND (reference sequence). With 7 bases removed from V and 2 bases from J, the gap between germline ends came to 17 bases. This CDR3 has 15 residues. Comment on this clonotype: What it binds is unknown.

In TCRdb, the RT-PCR reads were re-called with MiXCR into one record per CDR3 protein. The sample has nearly 11,000 distinct CDR3 sequences; around three quarters are singletons. Findings of the study overall: Reported findings indicate that twins' vaccine T cell responses seemed partially convergent, partially personalized.

Here the sequenced sample was T cells from blood (PBMCs), unsorted or a sorted subset (not recorded which), taken before or after yellow fever vaccination (not recorded which). The TCR comes from a woman aged 18-29 years who received the yellow fever vaccine. This chain connects TRBV19 to TRBJ1-1; a weak D match, TRBD1 (6 bases). DNA of the CDR3: TGTGCCAGTACCTGGACAGCCAGCGATAACACTGAAGCTTTCTTT. Translating it yields CASTWTASDNTEAFF.